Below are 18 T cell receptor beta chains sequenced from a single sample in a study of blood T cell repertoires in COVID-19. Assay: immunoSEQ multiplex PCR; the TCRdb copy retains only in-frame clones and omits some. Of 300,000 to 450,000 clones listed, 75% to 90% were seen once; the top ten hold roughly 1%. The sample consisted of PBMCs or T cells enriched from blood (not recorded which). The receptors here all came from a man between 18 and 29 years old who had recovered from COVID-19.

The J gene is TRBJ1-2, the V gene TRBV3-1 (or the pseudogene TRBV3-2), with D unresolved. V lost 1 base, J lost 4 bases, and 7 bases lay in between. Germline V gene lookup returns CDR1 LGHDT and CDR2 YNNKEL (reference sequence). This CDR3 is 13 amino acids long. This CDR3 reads CASSQGGVYGYTF. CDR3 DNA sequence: TGTGCCAGCAGCCAAGGCGGGGTCTATGGCTACACCTTC.

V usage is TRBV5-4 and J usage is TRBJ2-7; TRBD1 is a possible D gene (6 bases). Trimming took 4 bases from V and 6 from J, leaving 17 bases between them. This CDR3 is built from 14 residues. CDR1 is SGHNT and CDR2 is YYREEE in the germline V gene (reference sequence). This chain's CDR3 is CASSPPPGQGEQYF. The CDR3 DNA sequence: TGTGCCAGCAGCCCACCTCCGGGACAAGGCGAGCAGTACTTC.

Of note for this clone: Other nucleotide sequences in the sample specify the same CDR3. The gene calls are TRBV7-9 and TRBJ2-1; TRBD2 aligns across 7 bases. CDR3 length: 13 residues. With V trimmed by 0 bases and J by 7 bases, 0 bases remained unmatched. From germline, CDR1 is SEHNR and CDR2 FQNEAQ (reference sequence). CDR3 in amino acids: CASSLARGNEQFF. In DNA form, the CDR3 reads TGTGCCAGCAGCTTAGCGCGGGGGAATGAGCAGTTCTTC.

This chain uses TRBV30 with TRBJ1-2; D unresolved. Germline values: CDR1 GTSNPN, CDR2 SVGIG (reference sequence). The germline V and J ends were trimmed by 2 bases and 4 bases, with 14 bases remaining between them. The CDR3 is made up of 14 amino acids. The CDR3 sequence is CAWSLGLSGYGYTF. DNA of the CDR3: TGTGCCTGGAGTCTTGGACTGAGTGGCTATGGCTACACCTTC.

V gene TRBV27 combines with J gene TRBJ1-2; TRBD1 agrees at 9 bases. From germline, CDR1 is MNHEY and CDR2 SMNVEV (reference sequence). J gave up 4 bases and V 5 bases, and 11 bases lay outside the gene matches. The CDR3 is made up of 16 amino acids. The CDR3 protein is CASSPQPGTGTYGYTF. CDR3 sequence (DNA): TGTGCCAGCAGTCCCCAGCCCGGGACAGGGACCTATGGCTACACCTTC.

The CDR3 protein is CASRALGRGREKLFF. The CDR3 DNA reads TGTGCCAGCAGGGCCTTAGGCAGGGGGCGAGAAAAACTGTTTTTT. The chain joins TRBV28 to TRBJ1-4; 8 nucleotides align to TRBD1. The length of the CDR3 is 15 residues. With 6 bases clipped from V and 8 bases from J, the junction kept 11 bases outside the gene matches. Germline CDR1 is MDHEN and CDR2 is SYDVKM.

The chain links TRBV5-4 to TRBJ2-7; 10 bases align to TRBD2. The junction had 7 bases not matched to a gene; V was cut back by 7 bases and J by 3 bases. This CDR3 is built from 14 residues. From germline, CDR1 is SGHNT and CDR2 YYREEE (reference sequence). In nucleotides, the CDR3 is TGTGCCAGCGGAACTAGCGGGATCCACTACGAGCAGTACTTC. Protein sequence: CASGTSGIHYEQYF.

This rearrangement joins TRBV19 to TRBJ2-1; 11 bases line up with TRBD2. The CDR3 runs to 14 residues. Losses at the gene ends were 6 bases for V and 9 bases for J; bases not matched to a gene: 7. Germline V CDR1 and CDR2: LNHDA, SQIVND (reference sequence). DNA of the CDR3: TGTGCCAGTAGACTAGCGGGAGATGTTGGTGAGCAGTTCTTC. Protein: CASRLAGDVGEQFF.

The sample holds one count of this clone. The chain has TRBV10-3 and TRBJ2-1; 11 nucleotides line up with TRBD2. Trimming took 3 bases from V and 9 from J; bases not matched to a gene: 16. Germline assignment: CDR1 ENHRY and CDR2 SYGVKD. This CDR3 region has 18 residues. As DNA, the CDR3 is TGTGCCATCAGTGATTCCACGACTAGCGGGGACCCTAGTGGTGAGCAGTTCTTC. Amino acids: CAISDSTTSGDPSGEQFF.

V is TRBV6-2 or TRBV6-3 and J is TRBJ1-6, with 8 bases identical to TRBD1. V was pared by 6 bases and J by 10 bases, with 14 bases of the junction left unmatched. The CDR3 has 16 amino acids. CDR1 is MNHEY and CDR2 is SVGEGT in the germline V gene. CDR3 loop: CASSRRGTGGTSPLHF. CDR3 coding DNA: TGTGCCAGCAGCCGACGGGGGACAGGAGGTACCTCACCCCTCCACTTT.

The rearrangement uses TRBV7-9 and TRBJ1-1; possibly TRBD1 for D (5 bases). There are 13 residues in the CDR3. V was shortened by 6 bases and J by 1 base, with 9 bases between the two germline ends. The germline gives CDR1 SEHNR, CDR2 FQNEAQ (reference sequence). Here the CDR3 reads CASSNQGNTEAFF. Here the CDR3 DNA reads TGTGCCAGCAGTAACCAGGGGAACACTGAAGCTTTCTTT.

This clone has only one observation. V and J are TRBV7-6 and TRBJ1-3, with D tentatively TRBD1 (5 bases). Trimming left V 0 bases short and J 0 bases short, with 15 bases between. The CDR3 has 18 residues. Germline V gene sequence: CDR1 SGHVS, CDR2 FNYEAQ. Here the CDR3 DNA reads TGTGCCAGCAGCTTAGCGCGGGGACTCCCAAGCTCTGGAAACACCATATATTTT. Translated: CASSLARGLPSSGNTIYF.

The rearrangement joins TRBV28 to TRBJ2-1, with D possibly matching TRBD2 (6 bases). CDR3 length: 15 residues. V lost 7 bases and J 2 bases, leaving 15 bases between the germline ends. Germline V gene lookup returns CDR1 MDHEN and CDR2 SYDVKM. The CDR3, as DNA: TGTGCCAGCACCTCTGGAGGGACGGCCTACAATGAGCAGTTCTTC. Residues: CASTSGGTAYNEQFF.

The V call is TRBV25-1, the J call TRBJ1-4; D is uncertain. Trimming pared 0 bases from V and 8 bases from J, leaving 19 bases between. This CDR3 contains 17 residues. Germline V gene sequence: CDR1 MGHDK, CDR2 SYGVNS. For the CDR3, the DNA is TGTGCCAGCAGTGAATATATAGTCCGAGACAATAACGAAAAACTGTTTTTT. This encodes CASSEYIVRDNNEKLFF. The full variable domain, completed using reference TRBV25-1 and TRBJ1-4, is EADIYQTPRYLVIGTGKKITLECSQTMGHDKMYWYQQDPGMELHLIHYSYGVNSTEKGDLSSESTVSRIRTEHFPLTLESARPSHTSQYLCASSEYIVRDNNEKLFFGSGTQLSVL.

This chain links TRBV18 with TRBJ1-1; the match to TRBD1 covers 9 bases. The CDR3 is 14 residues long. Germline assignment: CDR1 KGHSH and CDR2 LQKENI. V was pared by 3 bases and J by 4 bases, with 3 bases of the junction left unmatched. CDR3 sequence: CASSPGTGPTEAFF. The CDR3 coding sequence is TGTGCCAGCTCACCCGGGACAGGGCCCACTGAAGCTTTCTTT. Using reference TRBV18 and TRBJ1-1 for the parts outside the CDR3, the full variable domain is NAGVMQNPRHLVRRRGQEARLRCSPMKGHSHVYWYRQLPEEGLKFMVYLQKENIIDESGMPKERFSAEFPKEGPSILRIQQVVRGDSAAYFCASSPGTGPTEAFFGQGTRLTVV.

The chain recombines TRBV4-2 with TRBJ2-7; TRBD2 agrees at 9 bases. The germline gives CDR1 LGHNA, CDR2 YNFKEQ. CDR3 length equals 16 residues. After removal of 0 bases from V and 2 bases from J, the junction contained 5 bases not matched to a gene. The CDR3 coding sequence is TGTGCCAGCAGCCAAGATCTGGTAGCGGGAGCCTACGAGCAGTACTTC. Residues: CASSQDLVAGAYEQYF.

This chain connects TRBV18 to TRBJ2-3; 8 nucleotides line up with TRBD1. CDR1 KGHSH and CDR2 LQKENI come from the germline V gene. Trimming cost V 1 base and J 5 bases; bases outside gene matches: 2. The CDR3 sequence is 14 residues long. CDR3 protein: CASSPRQGIDTQYF. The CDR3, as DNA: TGTGCCAGCTCACCACGACAGGGGATAGATACGCAGTATTTT.

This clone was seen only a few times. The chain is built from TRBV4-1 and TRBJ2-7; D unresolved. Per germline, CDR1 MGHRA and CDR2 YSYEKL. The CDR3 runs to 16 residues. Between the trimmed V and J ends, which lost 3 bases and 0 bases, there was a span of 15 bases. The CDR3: CASSHEQPPYSYEQYF. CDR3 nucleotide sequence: TGCGCCAGCAGCCATGAACAGCCGCCGTACTCCTACGAGCAGTACTTC.